This T cell receptor (beta chain) was found in a study of shared T cell receptors in the human thymus (dated by TCRdb to about 2021). At the level of the whole study: The study examined how self-reactive, shared T-cell receptor alpha chains are generated in the human thymus.

This clone was counted once. What this receptor recognizes is not known. It has no much larger one-base neighbor in the sample; base qualities were not kept. The germline V gene (reference sequence) supplies CDR1 MNHNY and CDR2 SVGAGI. Trimming removed 7 bases from V and 1 base from J, leaving 13 bases between the germline ends. There are 14 amino acids in the CDR3, from cysteine to phenylalanine inclusive. The CDR3 DNA has 42 bases and is translated from base 1. The library was generated by the immunoSEQ multiplex PCR assay. The source is immuneACCESS, and TCRdb retained only in-frame sequences with V and J called. Part of the clones is not carried over; for the studies checked, unresolved V genes explain less than half of this, and the remainder is unexplained. Present in this sample are some 660,000 clones, around 87% of which were seen just once. Clones ranked in the top ten supply 0.0094% of the sample.

These data were also filed under a second study, of human thymus T cells. The second study's paper adds: The donors were immunologically healthy infants in Finland who had open corrective cardiac surgery for congenital heart defects. Thymus tissue was collected as surgical resects that were removed during corrective cardiac surgery. Biased V and J gene segment usage appeared to be present in both thymic and peripheral blood repertoires. The related research found that thymic TCR repertoires overlapped highly between unrelated individuals. The study used under 10 infant thymus samples plus four related peripheral blood samples to characterize TCR alpha and beta repertoires. The cohort included about 6 male and a couple of female infants, with donor ages spanning 7 to 244 days. Thymocytes were freed from the tissue by mechanical means and kept at -70 degrees C as pellets of roughly 8.5-31 million cells. A QIAsymphony instrument was used to extract genomic DNA from frozen cell pellets. The immunoSEQ multiplex PCR assay was used to amplify the TCRB and TCRAD loci from a standardized amount of quality-controlled genomic DNA. Amplicons spanned the V(D)J region at a length sufficient to cover the CDR3 and identify V and J genes. The amplicons were sequenced on an Illumina platform via the commercial immunoSEQ service. Primer bias and sequencing errors were corrected as previously described, and TCRAD and TCRB definitions were based on the IMGT database. Analysis of the repertoires was done with immunoSEQ Analyzer 3.0 and VDJTools and included basic statistics, V/J segment usage, diversity estimates, rarefaction and pairwise overlap. Diversity was estimated using the Chao1, ChaoE, Efron-Thisted, Shannon and inverse Simpson indices, and was also estimated on datasets down-sampled to the size of the smallest sample. For repertoire overlap, CDR3 nucleotide sequence, V gene and J gene had to match strictly, and clustering was done by Jaccard-based multidimensional scaling. On average, thymus samples yielded 750,000 to 1,000,000 unique TCRB clonotypes, whereas blood samples yielded 65,000 to 100,000.

The V and J genes are TRBV6-6 and TRBJ1-1; TRBD1 might be the D gene, on 5 matching bases. The sample comprised thymocytes. This sequence was found in a boy under two years old with a congenital heart defect. Donor details come from another sample of the same person, matched by shared clones. The CDR3 here reads CASTVRGRNTEAFF. The nucleotide sequence is given as TGTGCCAGCACGGTGCGGGGGAGGAACACTGAAGCTTTCTTT.